The 25 T cell receptor beta chains below come from one sample, sequenced in a study of shared clonotypes between healthy human individuals. Sequencing was performed with immunoSEQ multiplex PCR; in TCRdb, only in-frame clones are kept and a portion is missing. The sample holds about 2.4 million clones, approximately 90% seen once. Input material: naive CD4+ T cells sorted from blood. The subset: CD45RA+ positively selected. The source of these receptors is a man between 18 and 29 years old in good health.

For this clone: Additional DNA sequences in this sample encode the identical CDR3. The rearrangement links TRBV30 to TRBJ2-6; D remains unclear. The V end was cut by 3 bases, the J end by 4 bases, with 7 bases between. CDR1 GTSNPN and CDR2 SVGIG come from the germline V gene (reference sequence). CDR3 length: 13 amino acids. Written as DNA, the CDR3 is TGTGCCTGGAGGGTGGCCGGGGCCAACGTCCTGACTTTC. Translating gives CAWRVAGANVLTF.

V is TRBV4-2 and J is TRBJ2-5, with D possibly matching TRBD2 (6 bases). The CDR3 runs to 16 residues. With 2 bases removed from V and 1 base from J, the gap between germline ends came to 14 bases. Germline V gives CDR1 LGHNA, CDR2 YNFKEQ. The CDR3 coding sequence is TGTGCCAGCAGCCAACTCTCCGGAGGGTTCCAAGAGACCCAGTACTTC. It yields the protein CASSQLSGGFQETQYF.

This chain links TRBV6-5 with TRBJ1-1; D is unresolved. The CDR3 loop spans 13 amino acids. Between the trimmed V and J ends, which lost 6 bases and 8 bases, there was a span of 16 bases. In germline, CDR1 is MNHEY, CDR2 SVGAGI. The CDR3 sequence: CASSRGLGKEAFF. In DNA form, the CDR3 reads TGTGCCAGCAGCCGAGGGTTGGGTAAGGAAGCTTTCTTT.

The rearrangement links TRBV9 to TRBJ2-3; tentatively, D is TRBD2 (6 bases). The CDR3 sequence is 18 residues long. Trimming shortened V by 3 bases and J by 1 base, and 21 bases separated the two germline ends. The germline V gene has CDR1 SGDLS and CDR2 YYNGEE. The CDR3 DNA sequence: TGTGCCAGCAGCGGCCCACCGGGAGTACGGCTCGGCACAGATACGCAGTATTTT. Amino acids: CASSGPPGVRLGTDTQYF.

The rearrangement uses TRBV30 and TRBJ2-1; 9 bases are a match to TRBD2. Trimming at V came to 2 bases and at J to 8 bases, leaving 16 bases not matched to a gene. CDR3 size: 17 residues. Per germline, CDR1 GTSNPN and CDR2 SVGIG (reference sequence). CDR3 nucleotide sequence: TGTGCCTGGAGTCCCCGGCCATTGATAGCGGGAGTCGATGAGCAGTTCTTC. Translated, it gives CAWSPRPLIAGVDEQFF.

CDR3 DNA: TGTGCCAGCTCACCTACTACAGTTGCAACTAATGAAAAACTGTTTTTT. It encodes CASSPTTVATNEKLFF. The V and J genes are TRBV18 and TRBJ1-4, with unresolved D. Looked up from germline, CDR1 is KGHSH and CDR2 is LQKENI. Trimming shortened V by 3 bases and J by 0 bases, and 11 bases separated the two germline ends. The length of the CDR3 is 16 residues.

The gene calls are TRBV7-2 and TRBJ2-5; 9 bases map to TRBD1. The DNA end is more similar to TRBJ2-7, so the J call may be wrong. CDR3 length: 14 amino acids. Per the germline V gene, CDR1 is SGHTA and CDR2 is FQGNSA. The CDR3 region is CASSLGGTGSEQYF. CDR3 DNA sequence: TGTGCCAGCAGCTTAGGAGGGACAGGGAGCGAGCAGTACTTC.

Concerning this clone: In the same sample, other DNA sequences code for this CDR3. This sequence joins TRBV18 and TRBJ1-1; a weak D match, TRBD1 (5 bases). With 1 base removed from V and 1 base from J, the gap between germline ends came to 10 bases. This CDR3 spans 15 amino acids. Germline assignment: CDR1 KGHSH and CDR2 LQKENI. DNA for the CDR3: TGTGCCAGCTCACCACAGCAGGGTTCGAACACTGAAGCTTTCTTT. Its translation: CASSPQQGSNTEAFF. The variable domain in full, completed from reference TRBV18 and TRBJ1-1, reads NAGVMQNPRHLVRRRGQEARLRCSPMKGHSHVYWYRQLPEEGLKFMVYLQKENIIDESGMPKERFSAEFPKEGPSILRIQQVVRGDSAAYFCASSPQQGSNTEAFFGQGTRLTVV.

The table lists this clone with a few counts. V and J are TRBV2 and TRBJ2-3; the D is unclear. Germline CDR1 SNHLY, CDR2 FYNNEI. The CDR3 covers 10 residues. Deletions cut 8 bases from V and 3 bases from J, with 3 bases between. This chain's CDR3 is CASQTDTQYF. CDR3 in DNA: TGTGCCAGCCAAACAGATACGCAGTATTTT.

This clone was counted only a few times. Other nucleotide sequences from this sample produce the same CDR3. This chain joins TRBV7-2 and TRBJ2-3; no clear D. The CDR3 consists of 11 residues. V lost 5 bases and J lost 2, with 2 bases in between. Germline V gene lookup returns CDR1 SGHTA and CDR2 FQGNSA. The CDR3 nucleotides read TGTGCCAGCAGCCTCACAGATACGCAGTATTTT. Protein sequence: CASSLTDTQYF.

This chain connects TRBV7-2 to TRBJ2-1; D call uncertain. Looked up from germline, CDR1 is SGHTA and CDR2 is FQGNSA. CDR3 length: 14 amino acids. V lost 6 bases, J lost 8 bases, and 17 bases lay in between. The CDR3 reads CASRRRLVGDEQFF. The CDR3 DNA follows: TGTGCCAGCAGACGACGATTAGTGGGCGATGAGCAGTTCTTC.

This rearrangement joins TRBV15 to TRBJ1-1; no clear D. With 4 bases removed from V and 7 bases from J, the gap between germline ends came to 7 bases. The CDR3 sequence is 11 residues long. Germline values: CDR1 LNHNV, CDR2 YYDKDF (reference sequence). In DNA, the CDR3 is TGTGCCACCAGCAAAGACCGTGAAGCTTTCTTT. Its translation is CATSKDREAFF.

This clone has a handful of counts. The V and J genes are TRBV21-1 and TRBJ1-2. TRBV21-1 is tagged as a pseudogene. The CDR3 loop spans 14 amino acids. CDR3 region: CASSKVYREEGYTF. As DNA, the CDR3 is TGTGCCAGCAGCAAAGTATACAGGGAGGAAGGCTACACCTTC.

This chain joins TRBV5-1 and TRBJ2-2; 8 bases line up with TRBD2. V lost 0 bases to trimming and J lost 5 bases; unmatched junction nucleotides: 9. Germline V gene data show CDR1 as SGHRS and CDR2 as YFSETQ. The CDR3 consists of 17 residues. The CDR3, as DNA: TGCGCCAGCAGCTTGGCTTGGCTAGCGGGTGTTACCGGGGAGCTGTTTTTT. It translates to CASSLAWLAGVTGELFF.

V and J are TRBV2 and TRBJ1-2, with 10 nucleotides matching TRBD1. J was trimmed by 7 bases and V by 6 bases; bases with no gene match: 8. There are 14 residues in the CDR3. CDR1 and CDR2 from the germline V gene are SNHLY and FYNNEI. The CDR3 spells CASSVDRGLSGYTF. Written as DNA, the CDR3 is TGTGCCAGCAGCGTAGACAGGGGGCTTAGTGGCTACACCTTC. Drawing the rest from reference TRBV2 and TRBJ1-2, the complete variable domain is EPEVTQTPSHQVTQMGQEVILRCVPISNHLYFYWYRQILGQKVEFLVSFYNNEISEKSEIFDDQFSVERPDGSNFTLKIRSTKLEDSAMYFCASSVDRGLSGYTFGSGTRLTVV.

The chain combines TRBV2 with TRBJ1-2, with D possibly TRBD1 on 5 matching bases. From germline, CDR1 is SNHLY and CDR2 FYNNEI. Trimming pared 3 bases from V and 8 bases from J, leaving 25 bases between. The CDR3 has 17 amino acids. The CDR3 DNA follows: TGTGCCAGCAGTGAGGAGGTTGTGGGGGGGACTATGCTGGGCTACACCTTC. Translating it yields CASSEEVVGGTMLGYTF.

This CDR3 reads CASSLRDRYYQPQHF. The CDR3, as DNA: TGTGCCAGCAGTTTACGGGACAGATACTATCAGCCCCAGCATTTT. This sequence joins TRBV28 and TRBJ1-5, with 7 bases lining up with TRBD1. Germline V lookup: CDR1 MDHEN, CDR2 SYDVKM. The CDR3 is 15 amino acids. Germline trimming cut 2 bases from V and 5 bases from J; bases unmatched to any gene: 6.

CDR3 nucleotides: TGTGCCAGCTCACCGCAAAACATTGCAACTAATGAAAAACTGTTTTTT. As protein: CASSPQNIATNEKLFF. This chain links TRBV18 with TRBJ1-4; D remains ambiguous. CDR1 is KGHSH and CDR2 is LQKENI in the germline V gene. This CDR3 has 16 residues. V shed 3 bases and J shed 0 bases, with 11 bases lying between them.

This sequence joins TRBV18 and TRBJ2-7, with D unresolved. V lost 3 bases to trimming and J lost 4 bases, with 16 bases between them. CDR1 is KGHSH and CDR2 is LQKENI in the germline V gene. The CDR3 runs 15 residues. DNA for the CDR3: TGTGCCAGCTCACCCCCGACACTTACGTCATACGAGCAGTACTTC. As protein: CASSPPTLTSYEQYF.

V is TRBV7-9 and J is TRBJ1-2; no firm D call. CDR1 is SEHNR, CDR2 FQNEAQ, per germline (reference sequence). V was pared by 2 bases and J by 1 base, with 14 bases between. The CDR3 runs 16 residues. The chain's CDR3 is CASSLTSGKFNYGYTF. The CDR3 nucleotides read TGTGCCAGCAGCTTAACGTCCGGAAAATTTAACTATGGCTACACCTTC.

The V gene is TRBV5-1, the J gene TRBJ2-7; a weak D match, TRBD2 (5 bases). This CDR3 has 14 residues. From germline, CDR1 is SGHRS and CDR2 YFSETQ. V gave up 0 bases and J gave up 2 bases, with 9 bases separating them. CDR3 sequence (DNA): TGCGCCAGCAGCTTGGGTCAGGAGGCCTACGAGCAGTACTTC. Encoded protein: CASSLGQEAYEQYF.

The V call is TRBV2, the J call TRBJ2-1, with TRBD2 identical over 8 bases. Germline CDR1 reads SNHLY; CDR2 reads FYNNEI. The CDR3 is made up of 14 amino acids. V shed 6 bases, J shed 9 bases, and the junction held 10 bases outside the gene matches. CDR3 sequence: CASRVTGGPGEQFF. CDR3 bases: TGTGCCAGCAGGGTAACGGGAGGGCCGGGTGAGCAGTTCTTC.

The rearrangement joins TRBV7-8 to TRBJ2-2; unclear D gene. V was shortened by 1 base and J by 3 bases, with 12 bases between the two germline ends. Germline V gene sequence: CDR1 SGHVS, CDR2 FQNEAQ. The length of the CDR3 is 16 residues. DNA of the CDR3: TGTGCCAGCAGCTTAGGAAGGGCGCCGTACACCGGGGAGCTGTTTTTT. Translating gives CASSLGRAPYTGELFF.

This CDR3 is CASSSPQEGNSPLHF. The CDR3 DNA sequence: TGTGCCAGCAGTTCCCCACAAGAGGGGAATTCACCCCTCCACTTT. The genes are TRBV28 and TRBJ1-6, with a possible D match to TRBD1 (5 bases). Germline lookup yields CDR1 MDHEN and CDR2 SYDVKM. This CDR3 contains 15 residues. V lost 4 bases, J lost 7 bases, and 14 bases lay in between.

CDR3 sequence: CASSLELAGSYNEQFF. The CDR3 nucleotides read TGTGCCAGCAGCTTGGAACTAGCGGGCTCCTACAATGAGCAGTTCTTC. This chain uses TRBV5-4 with TRBJ2-1; 9 nucleotides align to TRBD2. The trim removed 0 bases at V and 0 bases at J, leaving 1 base unmatched. From germline, CDR1 is SGHNT and CDR2 YYREEE (reference sequence). The CDR3 contains 16 residues.